This T cell receptor (beta chain) was found in a study of cytomegalovirus exposure and HLA in healthy donors. General study findings and limits: Later on, an analysis tied 15,000 or so TCR beta sequences to HLA alleles at 0.05 false discovery rate.

Concerning this clone: Its cognate antigen is unknown.

PCR amplification relied on 60 Vbeta primers (plus 13 Jbeta primers). Only in-frame clones appear in the TCRdb table, and some are missing; sequencing was by immunoSEQ multiplex PCR. The sample holds fewer than 200,000 clones, over 70% seen once. The receptor's source is a middle-aged man in good health and CMV-seronegative. Specimen: PBMCs.

The CDR3 region is CSVAAGRGSGEAFF. In nucleotides, the CDR3 is TGCAGCGTTGCGGCGGGCAGGGGATCAGGTGAAGCTTTCTTT. The V gene is TRBV29-1, the J gene TRBJ1-1; maybe TRBD1 (6 bases). Per germline, CDR1 SQVTM and CDR2 ANQGSEA. V gave up 4 bases and J gave up 7 bases, with 19 bases separating them. This CDR3 has 14 residues.